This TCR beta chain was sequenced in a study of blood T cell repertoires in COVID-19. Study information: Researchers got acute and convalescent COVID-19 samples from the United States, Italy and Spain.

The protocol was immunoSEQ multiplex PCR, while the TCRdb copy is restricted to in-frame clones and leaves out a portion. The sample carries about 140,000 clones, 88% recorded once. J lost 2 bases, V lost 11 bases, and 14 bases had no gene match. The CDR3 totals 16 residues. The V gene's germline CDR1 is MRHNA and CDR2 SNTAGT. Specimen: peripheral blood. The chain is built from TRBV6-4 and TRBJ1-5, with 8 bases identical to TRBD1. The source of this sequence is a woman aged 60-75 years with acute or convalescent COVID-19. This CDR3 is CALNRAGGYCNQPQHF. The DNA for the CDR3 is TGTGCCCTAAATAGGGCAGGGGGCTACTGCAATCAGCCCCAGCATTTT.